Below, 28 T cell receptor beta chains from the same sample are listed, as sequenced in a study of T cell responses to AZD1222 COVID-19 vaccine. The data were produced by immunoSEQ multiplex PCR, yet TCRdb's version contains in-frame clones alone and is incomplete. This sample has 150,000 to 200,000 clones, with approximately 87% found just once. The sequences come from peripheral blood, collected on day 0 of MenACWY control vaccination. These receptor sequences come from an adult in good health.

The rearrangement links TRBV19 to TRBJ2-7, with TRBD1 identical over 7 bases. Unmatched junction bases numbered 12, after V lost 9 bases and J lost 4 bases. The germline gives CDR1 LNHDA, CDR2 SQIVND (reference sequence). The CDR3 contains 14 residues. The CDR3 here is CASHEQGRDYEQYF. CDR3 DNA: TGTGCCAGCCACGAACAGGGGCGTGATTACGAGCAGTACTTC.

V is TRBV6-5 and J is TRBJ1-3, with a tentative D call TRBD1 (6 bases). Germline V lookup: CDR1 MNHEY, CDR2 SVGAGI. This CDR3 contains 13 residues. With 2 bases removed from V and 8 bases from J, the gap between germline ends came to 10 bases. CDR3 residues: CASSYDRTDTIYF. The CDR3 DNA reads TGTGCCAGCAGTTACGACAGGACGGACACCATATATTTT.

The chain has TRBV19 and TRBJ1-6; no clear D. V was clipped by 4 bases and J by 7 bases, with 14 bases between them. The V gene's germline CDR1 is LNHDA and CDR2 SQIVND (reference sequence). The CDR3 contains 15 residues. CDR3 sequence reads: CASSTPDGFNSPLHF. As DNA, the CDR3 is TGTGCCAGTAGTACCCCTGACGGATTCAATTCACCCCTCCACTTT.

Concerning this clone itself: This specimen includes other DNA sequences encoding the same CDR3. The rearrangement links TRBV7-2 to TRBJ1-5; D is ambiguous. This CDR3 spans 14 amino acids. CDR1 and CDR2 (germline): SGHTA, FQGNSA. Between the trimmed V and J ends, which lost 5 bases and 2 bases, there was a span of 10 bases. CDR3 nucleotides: TGTGCCAGCAGCCCTTCGGGTGGCAATCAGCCCCAGCATTTT. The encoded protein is CASSPSGGNQPQHF.

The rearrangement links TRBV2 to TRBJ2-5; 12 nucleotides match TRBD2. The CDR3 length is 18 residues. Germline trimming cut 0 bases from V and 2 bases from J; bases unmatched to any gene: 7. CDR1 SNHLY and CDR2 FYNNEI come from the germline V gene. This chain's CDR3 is CASSEALTSGRTQETQYF. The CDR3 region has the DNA TGTGCCAGCAGTGAAGCGCTGACTAGCGGGAGAACACAAGAGACCCAGTACTTC.

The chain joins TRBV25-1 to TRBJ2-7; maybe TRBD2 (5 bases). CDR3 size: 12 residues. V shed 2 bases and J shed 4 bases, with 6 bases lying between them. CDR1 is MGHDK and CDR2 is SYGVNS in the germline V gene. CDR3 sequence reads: CASSEVAYEQYF. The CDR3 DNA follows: TGTGCCAGCAGTGAAGTAGCGTACGAGCAGTACTTC.

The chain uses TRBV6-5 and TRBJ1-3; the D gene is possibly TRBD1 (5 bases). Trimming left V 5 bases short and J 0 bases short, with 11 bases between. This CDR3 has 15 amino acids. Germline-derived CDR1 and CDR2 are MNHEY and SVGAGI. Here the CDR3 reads CASSLGGTSGNTIYF. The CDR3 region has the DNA TGTGCCAGCAGTCTTGGTGGGACCTCTGGAAACACCATATATTTT.

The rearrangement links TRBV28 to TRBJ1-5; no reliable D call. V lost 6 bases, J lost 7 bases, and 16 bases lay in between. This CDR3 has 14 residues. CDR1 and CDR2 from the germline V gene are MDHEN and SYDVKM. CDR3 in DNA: TGTGCCAGCAGCACCAGCGTGGGTTCCCAGCCCCAGCATTTT. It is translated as CASSTSVGSQPQHF.

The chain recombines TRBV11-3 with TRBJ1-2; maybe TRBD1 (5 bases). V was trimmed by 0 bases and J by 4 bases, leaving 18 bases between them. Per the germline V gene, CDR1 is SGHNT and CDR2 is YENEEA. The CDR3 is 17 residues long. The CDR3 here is CASSLDKGQITFYGYTF. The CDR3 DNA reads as TGTGCCAGCAGCTTAGATAAAGGACAAATAACTTTCTATGGCTACACCTTC.

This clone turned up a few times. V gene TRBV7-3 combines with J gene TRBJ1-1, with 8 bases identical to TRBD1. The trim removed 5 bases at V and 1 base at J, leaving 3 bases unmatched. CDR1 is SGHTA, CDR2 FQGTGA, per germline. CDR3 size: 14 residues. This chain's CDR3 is CASSGTGGNTEAFF. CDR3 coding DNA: TGTGCCAGCAGCGGAACAGGGGGGAACACTGAAGCTTTCTTT.

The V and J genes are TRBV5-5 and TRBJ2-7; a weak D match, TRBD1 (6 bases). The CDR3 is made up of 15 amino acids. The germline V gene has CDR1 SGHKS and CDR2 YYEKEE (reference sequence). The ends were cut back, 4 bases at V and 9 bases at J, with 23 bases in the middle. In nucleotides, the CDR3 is TGTGCCAGCAGCCTAACCCAGGGGCCTTCTGGAGGGCAGTACTTC. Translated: CASSLTQGPSGGQYF. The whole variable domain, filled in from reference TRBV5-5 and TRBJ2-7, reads DAGVTQSPTHLIKTRGQQVTLRCSPISGHKSVSWYQQVLGQGPQFIFQYYEKEERGRGNFPDRFSARQFPNYSSELNVNALLLGDSALYLCASSLTQGPSGGQYFGPGTRLTVT.

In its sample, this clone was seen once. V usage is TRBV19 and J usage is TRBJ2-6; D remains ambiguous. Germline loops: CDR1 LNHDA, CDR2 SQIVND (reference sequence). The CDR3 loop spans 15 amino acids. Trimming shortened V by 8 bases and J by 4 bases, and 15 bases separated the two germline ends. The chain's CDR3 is CASGPLGSGANVLTF. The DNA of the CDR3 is TGTGCCAGTGGACCGTTGGGATCCGGGGCCAACGTCCTGACTTTC.

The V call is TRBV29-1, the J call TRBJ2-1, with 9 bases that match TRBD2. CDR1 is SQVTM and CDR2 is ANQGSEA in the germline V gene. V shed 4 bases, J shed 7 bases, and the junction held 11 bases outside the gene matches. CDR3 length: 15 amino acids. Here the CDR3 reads CSVVPSGKVVNEQFF. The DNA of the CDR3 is TGCAGCGTTGTGCCTAGCGGGAAGGTCGTGAATGAGCAGTTCTTC.

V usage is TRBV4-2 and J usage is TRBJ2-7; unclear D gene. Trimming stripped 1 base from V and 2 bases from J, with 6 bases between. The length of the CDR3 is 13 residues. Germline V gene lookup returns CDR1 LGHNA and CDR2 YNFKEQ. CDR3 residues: CASSQVGTYEQYF. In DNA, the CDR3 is TGTGCCAGCAGCCAAGTGGGGACCTACGAGCAGTACTTC.

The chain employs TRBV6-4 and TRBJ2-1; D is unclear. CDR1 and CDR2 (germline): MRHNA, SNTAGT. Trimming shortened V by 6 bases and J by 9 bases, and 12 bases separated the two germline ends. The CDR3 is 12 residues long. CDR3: CASSAGVGEQFF. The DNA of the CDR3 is TGTGCCAGCAGCGCCGGAGTCGGTGAGCAGTTCTTC.

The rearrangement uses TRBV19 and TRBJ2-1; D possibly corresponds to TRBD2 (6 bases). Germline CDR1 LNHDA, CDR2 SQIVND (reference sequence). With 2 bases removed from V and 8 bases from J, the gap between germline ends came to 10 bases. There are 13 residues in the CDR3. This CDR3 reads CASSIRLDDEQFF. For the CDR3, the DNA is TGTGCCAGTAGTATACGACTAGACGATGAGCAGTTCTTC.

The CDR3 loop is CASSSTDTEAFF. As DNA, the CDR3 is TGTGCCAGCAGTTCAACAGACACTGAAGCTTTCTTT. The V call is TRBV12-3 or TRBV12-4, the J call TRBJ1-1; D remains ambiguous. V lost 4 bases, J lost 3 bases, and 6 bases lay in between. The CDR3 length is 12 residues.

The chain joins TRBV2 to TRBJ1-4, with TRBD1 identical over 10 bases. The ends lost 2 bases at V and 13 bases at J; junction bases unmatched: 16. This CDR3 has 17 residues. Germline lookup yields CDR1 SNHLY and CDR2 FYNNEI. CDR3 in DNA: TGTGCCAGCAGTGAAAGAGAGGTCCGAGACAGGGGGCGCGGACTGTTTTTT. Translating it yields CASSEREVRDRGRGLFF.

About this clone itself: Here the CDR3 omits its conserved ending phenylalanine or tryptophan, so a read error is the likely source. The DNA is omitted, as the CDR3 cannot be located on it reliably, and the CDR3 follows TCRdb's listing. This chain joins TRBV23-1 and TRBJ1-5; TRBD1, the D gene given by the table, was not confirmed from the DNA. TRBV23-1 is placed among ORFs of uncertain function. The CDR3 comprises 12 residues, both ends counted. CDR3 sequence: CASSQSGSFGPL.

Written as DNA, the CDR3 is TGTGCCAGCAGGGCCCCCCCGGGATCGAACACTGAAGCTTTCTTT. As protein: CASRAPPGSNTEAFF. The V call is TRBV28, the J call TRBJ1-1; D is unresolved. The CDR3 has 15 residues. V was trimmed by 6 bases and J by 1 base, leaving 15 bases between them. Germline V gene data show CDR1 as MDHEN and CDR2 as SYDVKM. The full variable domain, completed using reference TRBV28 and TRBJ1-1, is DVKVTQSSRYLVKRTGEKVFLECVQDMDHENMFWYRQDPGLGLRLIYFSYDVKMKEKGDIPEGYSVSREKKERFSLILESASTNQTSMYLCASRAPPGSNTEAFFGQGTRLTVV.

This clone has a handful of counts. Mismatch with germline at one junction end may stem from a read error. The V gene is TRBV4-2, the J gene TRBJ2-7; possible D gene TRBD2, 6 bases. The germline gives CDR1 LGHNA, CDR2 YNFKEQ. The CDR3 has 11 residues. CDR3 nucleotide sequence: TGTGCCAGCAGCCAGGGACTGAATCTGGCCTTC. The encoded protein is CASSQGLNLAF.

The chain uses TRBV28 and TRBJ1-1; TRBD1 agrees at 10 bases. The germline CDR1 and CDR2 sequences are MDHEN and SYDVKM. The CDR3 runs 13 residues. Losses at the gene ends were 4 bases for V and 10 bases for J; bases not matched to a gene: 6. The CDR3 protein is CASSSGQGIRAFF. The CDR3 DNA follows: TGTGCCAGCAGTTCGGGACAGGGGATTCGAGCTTTCTTT.

CDR3 sequence: CSFRDRAPGNTIYF. CDR3 DNA sequence: TGCAGCTTCAGGGACAGAGCTCCAGGAAACACCATATATTTT. The rearrangement joins TRBV29-1 to TRBJ1-3, with TRBD1 identical over 7 bases. This CDR3 contains 14 residues. CDR1 SQVTM and CDR2 ANQGSEA come from the germline V gene. The junction had 11 bases not matched to a gene; V was cut back by 8 bases and J by 4 bases. Full variable domain (missing parts from reference TRBV29-1 and TRBJ1-3): SAVISQKPSRDICQRGTSLTIQCQVDSQVTMMFWYRQQPGQSLTLIATANQGSEATYESGFVIDKFPISRPNLTFSTLTVSNMSPEDSSIYLCSFRDRAPGNTIYFGEGSWLTVV.

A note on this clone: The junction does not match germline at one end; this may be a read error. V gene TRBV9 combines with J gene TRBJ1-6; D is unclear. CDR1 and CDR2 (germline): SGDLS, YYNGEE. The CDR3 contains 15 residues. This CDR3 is CASSRIDSNNSPLHF. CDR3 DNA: TGTGCCAGCAGTCGAATCGACTCCAATAATTCACCCCTCCACTTT.

In DNA form, the CDR3 reads TGTGCCAGCAGTTTTTTGGGGGGCGGGTACGAGCAGTACTTC. Translating gives CASSFLGGGYEQYF. This sequence joins TRBV28 and TRBJ2-7; D tentatively reads TRBD1 or TRBD2 (6 bases each). The germline gives CDR1 MDHEN, CDR2 SYDVKM. CDR3 length equals 14 residues. V lost 3 bases, J lost 4 bases, and 13 bases lay in between.

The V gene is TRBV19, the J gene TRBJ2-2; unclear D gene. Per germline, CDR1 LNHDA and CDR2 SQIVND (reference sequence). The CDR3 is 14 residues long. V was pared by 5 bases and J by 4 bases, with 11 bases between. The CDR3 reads CASSLGRGTGELFF. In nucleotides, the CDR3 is TGTGCCAGTAGTTTAGGACGTGGCACCGGGGAGCTGTTTTTT.

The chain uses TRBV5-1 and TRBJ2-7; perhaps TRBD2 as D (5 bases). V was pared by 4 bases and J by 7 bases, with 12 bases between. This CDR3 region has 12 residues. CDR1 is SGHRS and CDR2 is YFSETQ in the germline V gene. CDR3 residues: CASSAAPGEQYF. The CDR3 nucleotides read TGCGCCAGCAGCGCGGCGCCGGGGGAGCAGTACTTC.

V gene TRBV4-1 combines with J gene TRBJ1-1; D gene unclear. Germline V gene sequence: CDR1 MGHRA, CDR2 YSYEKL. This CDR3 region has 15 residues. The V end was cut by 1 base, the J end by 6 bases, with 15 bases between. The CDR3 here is CASSQGPGTRAEAFF. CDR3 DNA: TGCGCCAGCAGCCAAGGTCCGGGAACGCGCGCTGAAGCTTTCTTT.